This T cell receptor beta chain was sequenced for a study of regulatory T cells in long-lasting Graves disease. General study findings and limits: When disease was persistent, TRBV28, TRBJ1-2 and TRBJ2-5 were the favored segments. Public clonotype sharing was higher in persistent than newly diagnosed patients. The TCR repertoire of persistent Graves' patients was less diverse than that of newly diagnosed ones.

V was cut by 5 bases and J by 1 base, with 11 bases left in between. Germline V gene data show CDR1 as SGHNT and CDR2 as YENEEA. This CDR3 spans 15 amino acids. The time point here: newly diagnosed GD, antithyroid drugs for less than 3 months. Preparation of the TCR library used RNA extracted from PBMCs. CDR3 regions were amplified by Arm-PCR using iRepertoire HTBI primers to build TCR beta libraries. TCRdb processed the multiplex PCR reads anew with MiXCR; each CDR3 protein has one entry. In the table there are about 430,000 distinct CDR3 sequences, approximately 15% of which are singletons. Concerning this clonotype: Its antigen is undetermined.

These data were likewise used in another study, on T cells in Graves' hyperthyroidism and ophthalmopathy.

V usage is TRBV11-3 and J usage is TRBJ2-2; tentative D call: TRBD1 (5 bases). The specimen was peripheral blood mononuclear cells (PBMCs), collected at new diagnosis, from a patient treated with antithyroid drugs. This TCR came from a woman between 40 and 50 years old with Graves disease. Written as DNA, the CDR3 is TGTGCCAGCAGCCCCCTAGGACAGAACACCGGGGAGCTGTTTTTT. Translation gives CASSPLGQNTGELFF. The full variable domain, completed using reference TRBV11-3 and TRBJ2-2, is EAGVVQSPRYKIIEKKQPVAFWCNPISGHNTLYWYLQNLGQGPELLIRYENEEAVDDSQLPKDRFSAERLKGVDSTLKIQPAELGDSAVYLCASSPLGQNTGELFFGEGSRLTVL.